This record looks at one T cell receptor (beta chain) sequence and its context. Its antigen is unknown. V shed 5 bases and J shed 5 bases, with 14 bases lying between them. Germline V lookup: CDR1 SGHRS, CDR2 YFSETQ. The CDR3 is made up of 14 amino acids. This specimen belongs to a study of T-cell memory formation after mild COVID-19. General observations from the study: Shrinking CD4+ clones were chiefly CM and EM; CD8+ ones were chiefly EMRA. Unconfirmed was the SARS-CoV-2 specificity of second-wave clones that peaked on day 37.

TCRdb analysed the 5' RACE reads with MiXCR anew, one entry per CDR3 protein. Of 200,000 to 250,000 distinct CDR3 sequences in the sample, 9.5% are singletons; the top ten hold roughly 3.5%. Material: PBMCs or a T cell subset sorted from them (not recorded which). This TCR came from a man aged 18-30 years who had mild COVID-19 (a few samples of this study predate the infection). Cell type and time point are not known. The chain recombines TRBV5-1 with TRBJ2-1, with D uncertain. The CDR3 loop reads CASRMANPDNEQFF. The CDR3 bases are TGCGCCAGCAGAATGGCCAACCCAGACAATGAGCAGTTCTTC.